This T cell receptor beta chain comes out of a study of blood T cells in healthy people across ages. Study in general: Roughly one uniquely barcoded beta molecule per two T cells was captured. Overall study results and limits: The authors considered diversity estimates from one million T cells to be underestimates. Possibly, changes in expanded clonotypes were confounded because donor CMV status was unknown. What prevented conclusive comparison of naive and antigen-experienced cells was that PBMCs were unsorted.

In this sample, this clonotype turned up a few times. Its antigen is undetermined. Trimming removed 7 bases from V and 7 bases from J; junction bases left unmatched: 13. Germline CDR1 MNHNY, CDR2 SVGAGI (reference sequence). The CDR3 has 15 residues. With a J-beta primer mix and a sample-barcoded 5' primer, a second PCR ran about 7 to 12 cycles. A single record per CDR3 protein comes from TCRdb applying MiXCR to the 5' RACE reads. This table holds 600,000 or so distinct CDR3 sequences, about 30% found once. The TCR was taken from a woman of 80 years or more in good health. Sequenced sample: blood. The chain has TRBV6-6 and TRBJ2-7; 10 positions agree with TRBD2. CDR3 region: CASTQGLAGDNEQYF. CDR3 in DNA: TGTGCCAGCACCCAGGGGCTAGCGGGGGACAATGAGCAGTACTTC.